The 10 T cell receptor beta chains below all came from one sample that was sequenced in a study of blood T cell repertoires in COVID-19. Repertoires were generated with immunoSEQ multiplex PCR, while TCRdb's copy carries only in-frame clones and drops some. The repertoire holds 240,000 or so clones, with approximately 80% as singletons. Sequences were obtained from peripheral blood. These receptors were taken from a woman under 30 with acute or convalescent COVID-19.

As DNA, the CDR3 is TGTGCCAGCAGCTTGTGGACTAGCGGCTACGAGCAGTACTTC. The encoded protein is CASSLWTSGYEQYF. The J gene is TRBJ2-7, the V gene TRBV27; TRBD2 aligns across 10 bases. J lost 3 bases, V lost 6 bases, and 5 bases had no gene match. This CDR3 is built from 14 residues. Germline V gene data show CDR1 as MNHEY and CDR2 as SMNVEV (reference sequence).

The chain joins TRBV2 to TRBJ2-7; 10 bases line up with TRBD2. Per germline, CDR1 SNHLY and CDR2 FYNNEI. This CDR3 contains 17 residues. J was trimmed by 0 bases and V by 5 bases; bases with no gene match: 10. The CDR3 spells CASSPRILAGDSYEQYF. Written as DNA, the CDR3 is TGTGCCAGCAGTCCGCGCATTCTAGCGGGAGACTCCTACGAGCAGTACTTC.

This clone was detected only once. The chain is built from TRBV28 and TRBJ2-2; D is undetermined. The CDR3 consists of 15 residues. The germline gives CDR1 MDHEN, CDR2 SYDVKM. Trimming stripped 6 bases from V and 6 bases from J, with 17 bases between. The DNA of the CDR3 is TGTGCCAGCAGCCAAGACACCCATTTCCCCGGGGAGCTGTTTTTT. The encoded protein is CASSQDTHFPGELFF. Combining the CDR3 with reference TRBV28 and TRBJ2-2 gives the whole variable domain DVKVTQSSRYLVKRTGEKVFLECVQDMDHENMFWYRQDPGLGLRLIYFSYDVKMKEKGDIPEGYSVSREKKERFSLILESASTNQTSMYLCASSQDTHFPGELFFGEGSRLTVL.

J is TRBJ2-5 and V is TRBV19, with TRBD1 identical over 7 bases. The V and J ends lost 5 bases and 5 bases, in that order; junction bases with no gene match: 11. Germline V gene data show CDR1 as LNHDA and CDR2 as SQIVND (reference sequence). This CDR3 contains 15 residues. CDR3 DNA sequence: TGTGCCAGTAGTCCAGGGACAGCTTTAGGCGAGACCCAGTACTTC. This gives the protein CASSPGTALGETQYF.

The genes are TRBV27 and TRBJ1-2; TRBD1 is a possible D gene (5 bases). V lost 2 bases and J 3 bases, leaving 10 bases between the germline ends. The CDR3 has 14 residues. Germline values: CDR1 MNHEY, CDR2 SMNVEV (reference sequence). DNA of the CDR3: TGTGCCAGCAGTTTAAGGGGCAGTGACTATGGCTACACCTTC. It is translated as CASSLRGSDYGYTF.

The rearrangement links TRBV2 to TRBJ2-5; 10 bases map to TRBD1. Germline V gene data show CDR1 as SNHLY and CDR2 as FYNNEI. The CDR3 covers 16 residues. The trim removed 2 bases at V and 3 bases at J, leaving 6 bases unmatched. This CDR3 is CASSEPLGTGEETQYF. CDR3 sequence (DNA): TGTGCCAGCAGTGAACCCTTGGGGACAGGGGAAGAGACCCAGTACTTC.

The chain couples TRBV15 to TRBJ2-5; D gene ambiguous. The germline V gene has CDR1 LNHNV and CDR2 YYDKDF (reference sequence). Trimming took off 5 bases at V and 1 base at J, with 11 bases between the two ends. This CDR3 region has 14 residues. Here the CDR3 DNA reads TGTGCCACCAGCGCTCCCCATAGCCAAGAGACCCAGTACTTC. This encodes CATSAPHSQETQYF.

V and J are TRBV2 and TRBJ1-5; no reliable D call. This CDR3 comprises 13 residues. Germline V gene sequence: CDR1 SNHLY, CDR2 FYNNEI. The V end was cut by 8 bases, the J end by 5 bases, with 13 bases between. CDR3 coding DNA: TGTGCCAGCGGGAGGGAGGGATATCAGCCCCAGCATTTT. Encoded protein: CASGREGYQPQHF. Full variable domain (rest looked up from reference TRBV2 and TRBJ1-5): EPEVTQTPSHQVTQMGQEVILRCVPISNHLYFYWYRQILGQKVEFLVSFYNNEISEKSEIFDDQFSVERPDGSNFTLKIRSTKLEDSAMYFCASGREGYQPQHFGDGTRLSIL.

The rearrangement uses TRBV7-6 and TRBJ1-1; D is unclear. Per germline, CDR1 SGHVS and CDR2 FNYEAQ. V shed 3 bases and J shed 0 bases, with 5 bases lying between them. The CDR3 contains 13 residues. The CDR3 DNA is TGTGCCAGCAGCTTCAAAATGAACACTGAAGCTTTCTTT. Its protein is CASSFKMNTEAFF.

The V and J genes are TRBV9 and TRBJ2-2, with D possibly matching TRBD2 (5 bases). The V end was cut by 3 bases, the J end by 3 bases, with 9 bases between. This CDR3 contains 14 residues. CDR1 SGDLS and CDR2 YYNGEE come from the germline V gene. CDR3 loop: CASSADYYTGELFF. The DNA of the CDR3 is TGTGCCAGCAGCGCTGACTACTACACCGGGGAGCTGTTTTTT.